These 20 T cell receptor beta chains were all obtained from the same sample, sequenced in a study of blood T cell repertoires in COVID-19. This table comes from immunoSEQ multiplex PCR, and its TCRdb copy is limited to in-frame clones, with some not included. The table lists 320,000 or so clones, around 90% of them singletons. Input material: PBMCs or T cells enriched from blood (not recorded which). These receptors all stem from a man in his thirties or forties who had recovered from COVID-19.

This chain joins TRBV5-1 and TRBJ2-1; 10 bases are shared with TRBD2. The germline CDR1 and CDR2 sequences are SGHRS and YFSETQ. The CDR3 extends over 19 amino acids. The V segment lost 4 bases and the J segment 3 bases; nucleotides outside the gene matches: 16. In nucleotides, the CDR3 is TGCGCCAGCAGCCCCCCCCTCGCTAGCGGGGGCCTTGGCTACAATGAGCAGTTCTTC. This gives the protein CASSPPLASGGLGYNEQFF. Combining the CDR3 with reference TRBV5-1 and TRBJ2-1 gives the whole variable domain KAGVTQTPRYLIKTRGQQVTLSCSPISGHRSVSWYQQTPGQGLQFLFEYFSETQRNKGNFPGRFSGRQFSNSRSEMNVSTLELGDSALYLCASSPPLASGGLGYNEQFFGPGTRLTVL.

The J gene is TRBJ2-7, the V gene TRBV28, with 9 bases matching TRBD1. Losses at the gene ends were 7 bases for V and 2 bases for J; bases not matched to a gene: 3. The CDR3 extends over 13 amino acids. Germline CDR1 reads MDHEN; CDR2 reads SYDVKM. The CDR3 region is CASTGQGPYEQYF. CDR3 bases: TGTGCCAGCACGGGACAGGGACCCTACGAGCAGTACTTC.

The DNA of the CDR3 is TGTGCCAGCAGTGAATTCAATCCCTATAATTCACCCCTCCACTTT. Encoded protein: CASSEFNPYNSPLHF. The V call is TRBV2, the J call TRBJ1-6, with D unclear. The length of the CDR3 is 15 residues. Trimming pared 2 bases from V and 2 bases from J, leaving 7 bases between. The germline V gene has CDR1 SNHLY and CDR2 FYNNEI.

This chain joins TRBV28 and TRBJ1-5; 9 bases are a match to TRBD1. In germline, CDR1 is MDHEN, CDR2 SYDVKM. Germline trimming cut 5 bases from V and 6 bases from J; bases unmatched to any gene: 5. This CDR3 is built from 14 residues. Here the CDR3 reads CASSSGQGIQPQHF. CDR3 in DNA: TGTGCCAGCAGTAGCGGACAGGGGATTCAGCCCCAGCATTTT.

For the CDR3, the DNA is TGCGCCAGCAGCGGTTTCGGGACAGGGTCCACAGATACGCAGTATTTT. Translated: CASSGFGTGSTDTQYF. The chain links TRBV5-1 to TRBJ2-3; 9 nucleotides match TRBD1. The CDR3 length is 16 residues. Germline assignment: CDR1 SGHRS and CDR2 YFSETQ. Unmatched junction bases numbered 8, after V lost 4 bases and J lost 2 bases.

The V gene is TRBV3-1 (or the pseudogene TRBV3-2), the J gene TRBJ1-1, with a tentative D call TRBD1 (6 bases). V lost 4 bases and J 3 bases, leaving 15 bases between the germline ends. Germline CDR1 is LGHDT and CDR2 is YNNKEL (reference sequence). This CDR3 is built from 15 residues. The CDR3 DNA follows: TGTGCCAGCAGCCCCCGGGGGGGGGCTGACACTGAAGCTTTCTTT. Residues: CASSPRGGADTEAFF.

This chain links TRBV28 with TRBJ1-2; D is ambiguous. This CDR3 spans 13 amino acids. V was trimmed by 11 bases and J by 2 bases, leaving 15 bases between them. The germline CDR1 and CDR2 sequences are MDHEN and SYDVKM. Here the CDR3 reads CAARPGSNYGYTF. The DNA of the CDR3 is TGTGCCGCTCGCCCCGGGTCGAACTATGGCTACACCTTC.

This chain uses TRBV2 with TRBJ2-3; D is possibly TRBD2 (5 bases). V shed 5 bases and J shed 0 bases, with 9 bases lying between them. This CDR3 has 14 residues. Germline V CDR1 and CDR2: SNHLY, FYNNEI. The DNA of the CDR3 is TGTGCCAGCAGTACCCGGACTAGCACAGATACGCAGTATTTT. It encodes CASSTRTSTDTQYF.

J is TRBJ2-7 and V is TRBV7-8, with 7 bases fitting TRBD1. The CDR3 runs 16 residues. The germline CDR1 and CDR2 sequences are SGHVS and FQNEAQ. The V and J ends lost 5 bases and 1 base, in that order; junction bases with no gene match: 11. This chain's CDR3 is CASSPEGGEISYEQYF. The CDR3 DNA reads TGTGCCAGCAGCCCGGAAGGGGGCGAAATATCCTACGAGCAGTACTTC.

This clone was recorded a few times. The chain recombines TRBV19 with TRBJ2-2; the D gene is possibly TRBD2 (7 bases). V lost 6 bases and J 2 bases, leaving 19 bases between the germline ends. Germline-derived CDR1 and CDR2 are LNHDA and SQIVND (reference sequence). The CDR3 covers 17 residues. The DNA for the CDR3 is TGTGCCAGTAGCTTCAGAGTGGGAGGGGGTAACACCGGGGAGCTGTTTTTT. Translation gives CASSFRVGGGNTGELFF.

This sequence joins TRBV7-3 and TRBJ1-1; TRBD1 is a possible D gene (6 bases). Germline values: CDR1 SGHTA, CDR2 FQGTGA. V dropped 5 bases and J dropped 5 bases, with 15 bases sitting between them. This CDR3 is 14 amino acids long. CDR3 sequence reads: CASSLYGGRTEAFF. The DNA for the CDR3 is TGTGCCAGCAGCCTATACGGGGGGCGGACTGAAGCTTTCTTT.

The genes are TRBV2 and TRBJ2-5, with TRBD2 matching 7 bases. The V segment lost 8 bases and the J segment 5 bases; nucleotides outside the gene matches: 8. The CDR3 contains 13 residues. CDR1 SNHLY and CDR2 FYNNEI come from the germline V gene. In DNA, the CDR3 is TGTGCCAGCGGGACTACCACCCGGGAGACCCAGTACTTC. This codes for CASGTTTRETQYF.

This chain links TRBV9 with TRBJ2-5; 9 bases are a match to TRBD2. This CDR3 spans 15 amino acids. Unmatched junction bases numbered 11, after V lost 2 bases and J lost 9 bases. CDR1 is SGDLS, CDR2 YYNGEE, per germline. The CDR3 DNA follows: TGTGCCAGCAGCGTGGGTAGCGGGGGACCGGAGGCCCAGTACTTC. Encoded protein: CASSVGSGGPEAQYF.

This clone showed up just once. The gene calls are TRBV5-1 and TRBJ1-2; TRBD1 might be the D (5 bases). CDR1 is SGHRS and CDR2 is YFSETQ in the germline V gene. Between the trimmed V and J ends, which lost 5 bases and 8 bases, there was a span of 10 bases. The CDR3 sequence is 11 residues long. Written as DNA, the CDR3 is TGCGCCAGCAGGTCAGGGAAAGGCTACACCTTC. It translates to CASRSGKGYTF.

This clone was counted a single time. The J gene is TRBJ1-5, the V gene TRBV9, with unresolved D. Germline CDR1 reads SGDLS; CDR2 reads YYNGEE. With 0 bases removed from V and 2 bases from J, the gap between germline ends came to 9 bases. The CDR3 runs 15 residues. CDR3 in amino acids: CASSVDPSGNQPQHF. Here the CDR3 DNA reads TGTGCCAGCAGCGTAGACCCCTCGGGCAATCAGCCCCAGCATTTT. Complete variable domain (other parts from reference TRBV9 and TRBJ1-5): DSGVTQTPKHLITATGQRVTLRCSPRSGDLSVYWYQQSLDQGLQFLIQYYNGEERAKGNILERFSAQQFPDLHSELNLSSLELGDSALYFCASSVDPSGNQPQHFGDGTRLSIL.

This chain links TRBV7-2 with TRBJ1-1; no clear D gene. CDR3 length: 12 residues. V lost 3 bases and J lost 6, with 8 bases in between. Germline-derived CDR1 and CDR2 are SGHTA and FQGNSA. The CDR3: CASSFSVAEAFF. In DNA, the CDR3 is TGTGCCAGCAGCTTTTCGGTTGCTGAAGCTTTCTTT.

The rearrangement links TRBV4-1 to TRBJ1-1; maybe TRBD1 (6 bases). Per germline, CDR1 MGHRA and CDR2 YSYEKL. There are 16 residues in the CDR3. V was clipped by 1 base and J by 5 bases, with 17 bases between them. In nucleotides, the CDR3 is TGCGCCAGCAGCCAAGTGACAGGCTACATCGGGACTGAAGCTTTCTTT. Translated, it gives CASSQVTGYIGTEAFF.

This clone was detected a few times. V is TRBV7-6 and J is TRBJ1-1; unclear D gene. CDR1 is SGHVS, CDR2 FNYEAQ, per germline. Trimming took 5 bases from V and 0 from J, leaving 7 bases between them. The CDR3 spans 13 residues. The CDR3 region has the DNA TGTGCCAGCAGCCCAAAATTGAACACTGAAGCTTTCTTT. Protein product: CASSPKLNTEAFF.

The chain uses TRBV15 and TRBJ2-1; 8 nucleotides match TRBD2. In germline, CDR1 is LNHNV, CDR2 YYDKDF (reference sequence). The CDR3 is 18 residues long. Trimming took 5 bases from V and 0 from J; bases not matched to a gene: 12. CDR3: CATSPLTSGGISYNEQFF. DNA of the CDR3: TGTGCCACCAGCCCCCTTACATCGGGAGGGATCTCCTACAATGAGCAGTTCTTC.

The V gene is TRBV11-2, the J gene TRBJ2-3, with D uncertain. Germline CDR1 and CDR2: SGHAT and FQNNGV. The CDR3 length is 13 residues. Trimming shortened V by 5 bases and J by 4 bases, and 10 bases separated the two germline ends. This CDR3 reads CASSNSIPDTQYF. The CDR3 DNA follows: TGTGCCAGCAGCAATAGTATCCCAGATACGCAGTATTTT.